Given below is one T cell receptor beta chain in context. The same CDR3 also results from other DNA sequences found in this sample. Profiling relied on immunoSEQ multiplex PCR, and the TCRdb table lists in-frame clones only, not all of them. Here the sample spans around 690,000 clones, 90% being singletons. The V and J ends lost 6 bases and 3 bases respectively, with 12 bases between them. The CDR3 runs to 13 residues. CDR1 is MNHEY and CDR2 is SMNVEV in the germline V gene (reference sequence). CD8 memory cells included CD45RO+ cells plus CCR7-negative CD45RA+ TemRA cells. The sample comes from a study of shared clonotypes between healthy human individuals.

The source is a young man in good health. Some clones in this sample may be carry-over from other donors' samples. This chain joins TRBV27 and TRBJ2-7; a possible D gene is TRBD1 (6 bases). The sequenced sample was memory CD8+ T cells from PBMCs. Subset described: CD45RO+ cells pooled with CCR7-negative TemRA cells. The CDR3, as DNA: TGTGCCAGCAGCCATGGGACAAGCTACGAGCAGTACTTC. Translation gives CASSHGTSYEQYF.